This entry is about one T cell receptor beta chain. Its target is unknown. This record belongs to a study of OX40 agonist ivuxolimab in advanced cancers. The wider study: Prior checkpoint blockade (anti-PD-1, anti-PD-L1 or anti-CTLA-4) was permitted; less than 45% had it.

Study conclusions and caveats: Low levels of normalized T-cell clonal expansion also appeared in some nonresponders.

Profiled with immunoSEQ multiplex PCR; TCRdb holds only in-frame clones, not every one. The data contain over 70,000 clones, approximately 90% of them singletons. With 2 bases clipped from V and 2 bases from J, the junction kept 7 bases outside the gene matches. The CDR3 is 16 residues long. CDR1 is SGHNT and CDR2 is YYREEE in the germline V gene (reference sequence). V and J are TRBV5-4 and TRBJ2-3; 8 bases map to TRBD2. This receptor was obtained from an adult with an advanced solid tumor such as melanoma, head and neck, liver or kidney cancer. This sample comprised CD4+ or CD8+ T cells sorted from blood, obtained in a trial of the OX40 agonist ivuxolimab. The CDR3 loop reads CASSFLSGINTDTQYF. DNA for the CDR3: TGTGCCAGCAGCTTCCTTAGCGGGATAAACACAGATACGCAGTATTTT. Full variable domain (remainder filled in from reference TRBV5-4 and TRBJ2-3): ETGVTQSPTHLIKTRGQQVTLRCSSQSGHNTVSWYQQALGQGPQFIFQYYREEENGRGNFPPRFSGLQFPNYSSELNVNALELDDSALYLCASSFLSGINTDTQYFGPGTRLTVL.